This T cell receptor beta chain was recovered during a study of cytomegalovirus exposure and HLA in healthy donors. Per germline, CDR1 MNHNS and CDR2 SASEGT. The CDR3 runs to 13 residues. Trimming left V 1 base short and J 3 bases short, with 7 bases between. The assay was immunoSEQ multiplex PCR, and TCRdb's table has in-frame clones only and misses some. The sample carries about 130,000 clones, roughly 90% recorded once. The TCR originated in a man aged 30 to 39 in good health and CMV-seronegative. V and J are TRBV6-1 and TRBJ2-7; D is unresolved. The source material was PBMCs. CDR3 nucleotides: TGTGCCAGCAGTGAAGGGGCTTACTACGAGCAGTACTTC. Protein sequence: CASSEGAYYEQYF.